Listed here is a single T cell receptor beta chain. Donation came from healthy Caucasian individuals in Russia who were aged 6 to 90. The sample, approximately 11 milliliters of peripheral blood, was drawn from each donor. These data belong to a study of blood T cells in healthy people across ages. Per the germline V gene, CDR1 is LGHNA and CDR2 is YSLEER. This CDR3 is built from 15 residues. The V segment lost 0 bases and the J segment 10 bases; nucleotides outside the gene matches: 4. The second PCR ran about 6 to 11 cycles with a sample-barcoded 5' primer and J-beta primers. Each cDNA was tagged by a template-switch adaptor containing 12 random nucleotides. TCRdb fed the 5' RACE reads into MiXCR, producing one record per CDR3 protein. Of 650,000 to 800,000 distinct CDR3 sequences in the sample, under 45% were seen once.

This TCR was sampled from a man between 60 and 75 years old in good health. The sequencing input was blood. This chain links TRBV4-3 with TRBJ1-6; 9 bases fit TRBD1. CDR3 sequence reads: CASSQETGGTSPLHF. The DNA for the CDR3 is TGCGCCAGCAGCCAAGAAACAGGGGGCACGTCACCCCTCCACTTT.